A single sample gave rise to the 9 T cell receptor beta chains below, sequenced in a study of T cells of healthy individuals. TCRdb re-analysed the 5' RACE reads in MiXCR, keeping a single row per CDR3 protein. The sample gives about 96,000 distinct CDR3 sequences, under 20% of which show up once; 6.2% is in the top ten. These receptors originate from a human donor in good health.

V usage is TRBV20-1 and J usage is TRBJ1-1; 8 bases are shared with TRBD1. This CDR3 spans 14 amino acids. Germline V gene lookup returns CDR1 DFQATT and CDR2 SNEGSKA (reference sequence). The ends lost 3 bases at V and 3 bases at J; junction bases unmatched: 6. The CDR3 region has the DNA TGCAGTGCTAGGGGGACGACAGGGGACACTGAAGCTTTCTTT. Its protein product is CSARGTTGDTEAFF.

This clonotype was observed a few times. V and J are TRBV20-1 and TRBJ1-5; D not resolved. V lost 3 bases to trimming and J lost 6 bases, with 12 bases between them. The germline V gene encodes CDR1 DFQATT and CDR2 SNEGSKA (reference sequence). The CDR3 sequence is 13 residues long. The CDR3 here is CSARSQLTQPQHF. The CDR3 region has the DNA TGCAGTGCTAGGTCCCAGCTGACTCAGCCCCAGCATTTT.

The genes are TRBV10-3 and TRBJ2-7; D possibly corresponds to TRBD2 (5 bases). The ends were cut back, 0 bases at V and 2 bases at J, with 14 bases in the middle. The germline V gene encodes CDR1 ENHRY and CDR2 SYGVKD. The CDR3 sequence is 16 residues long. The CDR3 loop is CAISESEAERPYEQYF. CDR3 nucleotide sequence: TGTGCCATCAGTGAGTCTGAAGCGGAGCGTCCCTACGAGCAGTACTTC.

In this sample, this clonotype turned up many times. The CDR3 here is CASSSGPGGPYSPLHF. In DNA, the CDR3 is TGTGCCAGCAGCTCAGGACCTGGGGGGCCGTATTCACCCCTCCACTTT. The chain uses TRBV7-9 and TRBJ1-6; possible D gene TRBD1, 6 bases. V was shortened by 4 bases and J by 8 bases, with 18 bases between the two germline ends. Germline V gene sequence: CDR1 SEHNR, CDR2 FQNEAQ (reference sequence). The CDR3 contains 16 residues.

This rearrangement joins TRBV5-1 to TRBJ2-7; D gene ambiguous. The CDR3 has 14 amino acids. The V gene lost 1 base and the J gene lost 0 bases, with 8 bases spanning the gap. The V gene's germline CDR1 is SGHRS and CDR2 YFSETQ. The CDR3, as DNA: TGCGCCAGCAGCTTGTCCCCCAGCTCCTACGAGCAGTACTTC. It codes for CASSLSPSSYEQYF. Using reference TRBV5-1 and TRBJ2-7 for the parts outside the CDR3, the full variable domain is KAGVTQTPRYLIKTRGQQVTLSCSPISGHRSVSWYQQTPGQGLQFLFEYFSETQRNKGNFPGRFSGRQFSNSRSEMNVSTLELGDSALYLCASSLSPSSYEQYFGPGTRLTVT.

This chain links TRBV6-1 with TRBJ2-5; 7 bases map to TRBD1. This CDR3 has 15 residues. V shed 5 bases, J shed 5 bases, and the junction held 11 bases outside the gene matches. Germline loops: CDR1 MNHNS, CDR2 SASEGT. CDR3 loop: CASSRRDRSGETQYF. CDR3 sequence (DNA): TGTGCCAGCAGTAGAAGGGACAGATCCGGGGAGACCCAGTACTTC.

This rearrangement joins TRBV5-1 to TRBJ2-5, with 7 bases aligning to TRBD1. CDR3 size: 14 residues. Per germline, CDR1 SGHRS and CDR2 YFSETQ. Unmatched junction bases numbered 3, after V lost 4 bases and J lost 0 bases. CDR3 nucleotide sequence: TGCGCCAGCAGCGAACAGGGGAACCAAGAGACCCAGTACTTC. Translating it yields CASSEQGNQETQYF.

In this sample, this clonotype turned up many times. DNA for the CDR3: TGTGCCAGCAGTGATGGGACTAGCGGGAGTATGCACGAGCAGTACTTC. Translated: CASSDGTSGSMHEQYF. V usage is TRBV25-1 and J usage is TRBJ2-7; 14 nucleotides agree with TRBD2. V was clipped by 3 bases and J by 5 bases; unmatched bases: 6. The CDR3 has 16 residues. Germline values: CDR1 MGHDK, CDR2 SYGVNS.

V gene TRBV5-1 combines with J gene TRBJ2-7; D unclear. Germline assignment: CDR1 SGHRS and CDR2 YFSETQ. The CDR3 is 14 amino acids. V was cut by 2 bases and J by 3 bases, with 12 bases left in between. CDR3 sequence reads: CASSFVRGSYEQYF. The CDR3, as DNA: TGCGCCAGCAGCTTTGTCCGCGGCAGCTACGAGCAGTACTTC.